The entry that follows covers one T cell receptor (beta chain) sequence. The V and J ends lost 4 bases and 8 bases respectively, with 24 bases between them. The CDR3 runs to 16 residues. CDR1 is SGDLS and CDR2 is YYNGEE in the germline V gene. The data belong to a study of shared clonotypes between healthy human individuals. Profiled with immunoSEQ multiplex PCR; TCRdb holds only in-frame clones, not every one. The sample carries 1.6 million or so clones, 95% to 97% recorded once. This rearrangement joins TRBV9 to TRBJ1-2, with D maybe TRBD1 (5 bases). Source material: naive CD4+ T cells sorted from blood. Subset indicated: CD45RA+ positively selected. The origin of this receptor is a man aged 30-40 years in good health. The CDR3 is CASSPHPGRKGEGYTF. In DNA form, the CDR3 reads TGTGCCAGCAGCCCCCATCCGGGACGGAAGGGAGAAGGCTACACCTTC.